Included here is one T cell receptor beta chain sequence, with context. Antigen specificity is unknown. The source of the sample is a study of T cell responses to AZD1222 COVID-19 vaccine. Sequencing used immunoSEQ multiplex PCR; TCRdb keeps in-frame clones, though not all of them. The sample has some 150,000 clones, over 90% seen once; the top ten hold 3.5% to 4.5%. Germline values: CDR1 SGHNT, CDR2 YYREEE (reference sequence). Between the trimmed V and J ends, which lost 3 bases and 4 bases, there was a span of 7 bases. CDR3 length equals 12 residues. General study findings and limits: Increases in Spike-specific TCR breadth and depth were seen after two AZD1222 doses. Most donors were white British, females outnumbered males, and clonal diversity was possibly underestimated. Reportedly, nearly half the spike-specific TCRs target unmutated variant regions.

The receptor was isolated from an adult in good health. Sample: peripheral blood, taken on day 0 of AZD1222 vaccination. The chain joins TRBV5-4 to TRBJ2-5; D call uncertain. The CDR3 spells CASSSLSETQYF. In DNA, the CDR3 is TGTGCCAGCAGCTCCTTATCAGAGACCCAGTACTTC.